A selection of T cell receptor beta chains follows, all from one sample in a study of CD8 T cells in Susac syndrome. MiXCR, applied by TCRdb to the immunoSEQ multiplex PCR reads, yields one record per CDR3 protein. Seen here are over 350,000 distinct CDR3 sequences, about 85% observed once, and the top ten hold about 0.12%. Sequencing was done on a sample of CD8+ T cells from PBMCs. The receptor source for this set is a human donor with multiple sclerosis. Both conserved end residues are part of each CDR3. The order of the fields is CDR3 length, D gene, V gene, CDR3 protein. A D gene is named only where the DNA matches it firmly.

length: 15; D: -; V: TRBV9; CDR3: CASSAAGNSYNEQFF
length: 14; D: -; V: TRBV28; CDR3: CASILAGSYNEQFF
length: 15; D: TRBD1; V: TRBV30; CDR3: CAWRIGGQWNYGYTF
length: 17; D: TRBD1; V: TRBV4-1; CDR3: CASSQEFGQGVTDTQYF
length: 14; D: -; V: TRBV2; CDR3: CASSEWFWNTEAFF
length: 16; D: TRBD1; V: TRBV18; CDR3: CASSLVPGQGTAEQFF
length: 17; D: -; V: TRBV11-2; CDR3: CASSPPKHREPNSPLHF
length: 13; D: -; V: TRBV29-1; CDR3: CSVWTGIKYEQYF
length: 15; D: -; V: TRBV6-1; CDR3: CASSEKVLESDTQYF
length: 16; D: TRBD1; V: TRBV5-6; CDR3: CASSFRTGELNTEAFF
length: 16; D: -; V: TRBV4-2; CDR3: CASSSETGVVGNTIYF
length: 14; D: -; V: TRBV7-9; CDR3: CASSSREGNYEQYF
length: 16; D: TRBD2; V: TRBV5-1; CDR3: CASSWTLSGGVNEQFF
length: 16; D: TRBD2; V: TRBV7-9; CDR3: CAGELASTGNYNEQFF
length: 12; D: -; V: TRBV6-1; CDR3: CASSQDRYTQYF
length: 13; D: -; V: TRBV19; CDR3: CASSKGGENIQYF
length: 18; D: -; V: TRBV3-1; CDR3: CASSQEQLGGQGLDTQYF
length: 15; D: TRBD1; V: TRBV6-6; CDR3: CASSLQGAWDSPLHF
length: 19; D: TRBD1; V: TRBV29-1; CDR3: CSVASTVPDRESNTGELFF
length: 13; D: -; V: TRBV30; CDR3: CAWGDGRSYEQYF
length: 15; D: -; V: TRBV7-7; CDR3: CASSLGTADTGELFF
length: 15; D: TRBD1; V: TRBV5-1; CDR3: CASSYRRIGTDEAFF
length: 17; D: TRBD1; V: TRBV18; CDR3: CASSPTPPGQEGSEAFF
length: 18; D: TRBD2; V: TRBV5-1; CDR3: CASSQGLAGGGSTDTQYF
length: 17; D: -; V: TRBV6-5; CDR3: CASSYSSEAHSGNTIYF
length: 14; D: -; V: TRBV7-9; CDR3: CASSETSGGTEAFF
length: 12; D: -; V: TRBV7-3; CDR3: CASSLESGELFF
length: 14; D: -; V: TRBV7-9; CDR3: CASSWGVLGQPQHF
length: 13; D: -; V: TRBV11-2; CDR3: CASSLGTKKEQFF
length: 13; D: TRBD1; V: TRBV5-1; CDR3: CASSSTGDGELFF
length: 12; D: -; V: TRBV6-1; CDR3: CASSPGLTEAFF
length: 14; D: -; V: TRBV28; CDR3: CASSSVRGEETQYF
length: 13; D: TRBD1; V: TRBV20-1; CDR3: CSTRDRVDYGYTF
length: 13; D: -; V: TRBV7-7; CDR3: CASSRALNTEAFF
length: 14; D: -; V: TRBV9; CDR3: CASSAGAPNYGYTF
length: 17; D: TRBD2; V: TRBV28; CDR3: CASRGLAGGSSYNEQFF
length: 15; D: TRBD1; V: TRBV6-1; CDR3: CASTRPTGGRETQYF
length: 15; D: TRBD1; V: TRBV12-3/TRBV12-4; CDR3: CASRVGTGGTGELFF
length: 12; D: -; V: TRBV27; CDR3: CASSSGADEQFF
length: 15; D: -; V: TRBV4-1; CDR3: CASSQKIPSTDTQYF
length: 13; D: -; V: TRBV5-5; CDR3: CASSFAGNPEAFF
length: 17; D: TRBD2; V: TRBV27; CDR3: CASSGTSGRESPYEQYF
length: 13; D: -; V: TRBV4-1; CDR3: CASSHPGRDEQFF
length: 14; D: -; V: TRBV3-1; CDR3: CASSLDRWWETQYF
length: 13; D: -; V: TRBV4-1; CDR3: CASSQGTRYGYTF
length: 13; D: -; V: TRBV7-9; CDR3: CASSADRSQPQHF
length: 14; D: TRBD1; V: TRBV6-1; CDR3: CASSPDRANYGYTF
length: 13; D: -; V: TRBV30; CDR3: CAWSLGGLTEAFF
length: 15; D: TRBD1; V: TRBV6-1; CDR3: CASSAHRGDTGELFF
length: 12; D: -; V: TRBV5-6; CDR3: CASSLVRREQYF
length: 15; D: -; V: TRBV4-1; CDR3: CASSQIDSGFYGYTF
length: 18; D: -; V: TRBV27; CDR3: CASSLSSQGPGLNTEAFF
length: 13; D: -; V: TRBV7-2; CDR3: CASSFPPGDTQYF
length: 17; D: -; V: TRBV3-1; CDR3: CASSQEFSAQLSYEQYF
length: 13; D: -; V: TRBV27; CDR3: CASRRGGLTEQYF
length: 17; D: TRBD1; V: TRBV28; CDR3: CASRRDFLQGARETQYF
length: 12; D: -; V: TRBV12-3/TRBV12-4; CDR3: CASTNRLDTQYF
length: 16; D: -; V: TRBV5-1; CDR3: CASSRARMTRDTEAFF
length: 15; D: -; V: TRBV19; CDR3: CASSIDDGGIGEQFF
length: 14; D: TRBD2; V: TRBV11-2; CDR3: CASSSPGLAGEQYF